The 18 T cell receptor beta chains in this list originate from one sample, sequenced in a study of monozygotic twins with inflammatory bowel disease. TCRdb reprocessed the 5' RACE reads, with one entry per CDR3 protein and no DNA. Its listing shows hundreds of thousands of distinct CDR3 sequences. Sequencing input: blood. All receptors derive from a human donor with ulcerative colitis or Crohn's disease, or a healthy co-twin of an affected twin (not recorded which).

This chain uses TRBV4-3 with TRBJ2-1. Germline CDR1 is LGHNA and CDR2 is YSLEER. The CDR3 covers 14 residues. CDR3 amino acids: CASSQENEYNEQFF.

The rearrangement joins TRBV10-3 to TRBJ1-2; without DNA, the TCRdb call of TRBD1 cannot be checked. CDR3 length equals 14 residues. CDR1 ENHRY and CDR2 SYGVKD come from the germline V gene. The CDR3: CAIRRGLGGYGYTF.

V gene TRBV28 combines with J gene TRBJ2-1; TCRdb's D call, TRBD2, is unchecked because there is no DNA. The germline V gene encodes CDR1 MDHEN and CDR2 SYDVKM. The CDR3 has 15 amino acids. The CDR3 region is CASSPSRARGNEQFF.

The J gene is TRBJ2-3, the V gene TRBV4-1; the D gene TCRdb calls, TRBD2, cannot be checked with no DNA. This CDR3 has 15 residues. CDR1 is MGHRA, CDR2 YSYEKL, per germline. The CDR3 is CASSYELAWLDTQYF.

The chain couples TRBV19 to TRBJ1-6; TCRdb selects TRBD1, and the lack of DNA leaves this call unchecked. The CDR3 is made up of 14 amino acids. Per the germline V gene, CDR1 is LNHDA and CDR2 is SQIVND (reference sequence). CDR3 region: CASSGQAFNSPLHF.

The V call is TRBV20-1, the J call TRBJ2-3. The CDR3 contains 13 residues. Germline values: CDR1 DFQATT, CDR2 SNEGSKA (reference sequence). This CDR3 reads CSARGESTDTQYF.

The chain combines TRBV5-1 with TRBJ2-1; no DNA is available, so the TRBD2 call from TCRdb remains unchecked. Germline lookup yields CDR1 SGHRS and CDR2 YFSETQ. The CDR3 consists of 16 residues. CDR3 sequence reads: CASSRELASGNNEQFF.

This chain connects TRBV7-9 to TRBJ1-5; TCRdb's D gene call, TRBD1, goes unchecked for lack of DNA. The CDR3 sequence is 13 residues long. Germline lookup yields CDR1 SEHNR and CDR2 FQNEAQ (reference sequence). CDR3 in amino acids: CASVGQGDQPQHF.

The CDR3 is CSARSPINQPQHF. The chain couples TRBV20-1 to TRBJ1-5. The CDR3 runs 13 residues. Germline CDR1 DFQATT, CDR2 SNEGSKA (reference sequence).

This sequence joins TRBV29-1 and TRBJ1-1; TCRdb designates TRBD1, a call that cannot be tested without DNA. Germline CDR1 reads SQVTM; CDR2 reads ANQGSEA. The CDR3 extends over 11 amino acids. This chain's CDR3 is CSVERTGEAFF.

The V gene is TRBV14, the J gene TRBJ2-3; the D call from TCRdb, TRBD2, cannot be confirmed without DNA. This CDR3 is built from 19 residues. Germline assignment: CDR1 SGHDN and CDR2 FVKESK. Here the CDR3 reads CASSQESGLAGAPTDTQYF.

V gene TRBV20-1 combines with J gene TRBJ1-5; TCRdb calls TRBD1, which cannot be checked without DNA. This CDR3 contains 14 residues. The germline V gene encodes CDR1 DFQATT and CDR2 SNEGSKA (reference sequence). The CDR3 reads CSASSGGGNQPQHF.

This chain's CDR3 is CASSPKIGQALLEQYF. The genes are TRBV4-3 and TRBJ2-7; TCRdb gives TRBD2 as the D gene, but with no DNA this cannot be confirmed. This CDR3 comprises 16 residues. CDR1 LGHNA and CDR2 YSLEER come from the germline V gene.

This sequence joins TRBV18 and TRBJ1-1. Germline V gene data show CDR1 as KGHSH and CDR2 as LQKENI. The CDR3 consists of 14 residues. This CDR3 is CASSPPVSIAEAFF. Drawing the rest from reference TRBV18 and TRBJ1-1, the complete variable domain is NAGVMQNPRHLVRRRGQEARLRCSPMKGHSHVYWYRQLPEEGLKFMVYLQKENIIDESGMPKERFSAEFPKEGPSILRIQQVVRGDSAAYFCASSPPVSIAEAFFGQGTRLTVV.

The genes are TRBV3-1 and TRBJ1-6; absent DNA, TCRdb's TRBD1 call cannot be checked. Germline CDR1 is LGHDT and CDR2 is YNNKEL (reference sequence). The length of the CDR3 is 14 residues. The CDR3 here is CASSYLNRDSGTHF.

CDR3 region: CSARDRDRGRETQYF. The chain uses TRBV20-1 and TRBJ2-5; TCRdb calls TRBD1, which cannot be checked without DNA. The CDR3 is 15 residues long. Germline V gene sequence: CDR1 DFQATT, CDR2 SNEGSKA (reference sequence).

The chain links TRBV4-3 to TRBJ2-1; checking the TCRdb D call of TRBD2 is not possible without DNA. The CDR3 has 15 amino acids. The germline V gene has CDR1 LGHNA and CDR2 YSLEER. The CDR3 loop is CASSQGALVGNEQFF.

V usage is TRBV30 and J usage is TRBJ1-1. Germline lookup yields CDR1 GTSNPN and CDR2 SVGIG (reference sequence). The length of the CDR3 is 12 residues. The CDR3 sequence is CAWSGQPLKAFF.